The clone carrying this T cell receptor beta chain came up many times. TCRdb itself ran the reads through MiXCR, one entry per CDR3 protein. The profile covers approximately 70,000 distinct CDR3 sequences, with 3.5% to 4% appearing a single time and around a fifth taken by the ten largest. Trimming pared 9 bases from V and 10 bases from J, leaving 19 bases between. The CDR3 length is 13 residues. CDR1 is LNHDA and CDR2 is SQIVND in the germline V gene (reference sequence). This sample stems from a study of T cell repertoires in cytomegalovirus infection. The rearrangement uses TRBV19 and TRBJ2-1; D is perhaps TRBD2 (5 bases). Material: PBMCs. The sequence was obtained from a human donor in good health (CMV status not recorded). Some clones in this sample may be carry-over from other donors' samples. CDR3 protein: CASRTAGSQEQFF. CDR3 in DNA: TGTGCCAGCCGGACGGCGGGTTCCCAAGAGCAGTTCTTC.